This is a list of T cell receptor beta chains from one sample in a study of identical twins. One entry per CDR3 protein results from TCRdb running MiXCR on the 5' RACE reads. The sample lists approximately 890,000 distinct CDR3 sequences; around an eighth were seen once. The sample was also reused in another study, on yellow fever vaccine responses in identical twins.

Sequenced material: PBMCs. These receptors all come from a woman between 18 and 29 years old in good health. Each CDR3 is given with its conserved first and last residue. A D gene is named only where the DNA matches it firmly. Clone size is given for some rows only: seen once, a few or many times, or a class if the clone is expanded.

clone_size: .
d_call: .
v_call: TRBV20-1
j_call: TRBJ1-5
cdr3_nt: TGCAGTGCTAGGCCTCGAGGGGGTCAGCCCCAGCATTTT
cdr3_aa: CSARPRGGQPQHF

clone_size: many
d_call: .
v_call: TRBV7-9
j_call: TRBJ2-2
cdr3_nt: TGTGCCAGCAGCTCAACCACCGGGGAGCTGTTTTTT
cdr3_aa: CASSSTTGELFF

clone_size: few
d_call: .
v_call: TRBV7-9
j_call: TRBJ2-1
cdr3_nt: TGTGCCAGCAGCTTAAACACCCTCAATGAGCAGTTCTTC
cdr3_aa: CASSLNTLNEQFF

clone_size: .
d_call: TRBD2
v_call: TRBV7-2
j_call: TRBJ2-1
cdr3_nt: TGTGCCAGCAGCCGAGGACTAGCGGGAGGGATTGAGCAGTTCTTC
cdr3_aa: CASSRGLAGGIEQFF

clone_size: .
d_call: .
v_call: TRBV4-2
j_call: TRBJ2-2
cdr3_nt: TGTGCCAGCAGCCAAGAAGGGACCACCGGGGAGCTGTTTTTT
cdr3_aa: CASSQEGTTGELFF

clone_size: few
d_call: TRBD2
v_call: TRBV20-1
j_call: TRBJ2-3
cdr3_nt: TGCAGTGCTAGAGGGGGTGGGAGGGCGGATACGCAGTATTTT
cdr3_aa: CSARGGGRADTQYF

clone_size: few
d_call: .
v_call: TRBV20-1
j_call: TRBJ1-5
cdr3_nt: TGCAGTGCTAAAGTCAGGCGTAGCAATCAGCCCCAGCATTTT
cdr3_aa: CSAKVRRSNQPQHF

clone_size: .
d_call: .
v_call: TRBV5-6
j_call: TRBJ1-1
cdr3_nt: TGTGCCAGCACCTATGGGTTCATGAACACTGAAGCTTTCTTT
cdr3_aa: CASTYGFMNTEAFF

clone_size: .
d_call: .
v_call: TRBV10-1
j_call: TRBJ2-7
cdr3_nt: TGCGCCAGCAGTGAGATCGGTGGGCCCGGGATGGAGCAGTACTTC
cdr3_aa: CASSEIGGPGMEQYF

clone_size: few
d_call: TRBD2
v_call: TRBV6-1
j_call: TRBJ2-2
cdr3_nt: TGTGCCGTACGGGGGGGCCGGTCGGCCGGGGAGCTGTTTTTT
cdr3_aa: CAVRGGRSAGELFF

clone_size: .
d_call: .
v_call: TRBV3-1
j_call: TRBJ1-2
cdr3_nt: TGTGCCAGCAGCCAAAACGGACGGCGCTACACCTTC
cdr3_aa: CASSQNGRRYTF

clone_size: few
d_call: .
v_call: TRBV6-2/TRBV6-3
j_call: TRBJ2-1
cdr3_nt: TGTGCCAGCTCACGAGGGGCGGCTCCGGGGGAGAATGAGCAGTTCTTC
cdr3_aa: CASSRGAAPGENEQFF

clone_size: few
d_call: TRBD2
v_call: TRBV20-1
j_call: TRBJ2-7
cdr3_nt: TGCAGTGCTTCGGAAGGACTAGCGGGAACGTACGAGCAGTACTTC
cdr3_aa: CSASEGLAGTYEQYF

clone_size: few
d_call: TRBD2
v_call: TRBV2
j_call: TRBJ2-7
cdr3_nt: TGTGCCAGCAGTGGTACCTTGCTAGCGGATACCACGACTAGGCAGTACTTC
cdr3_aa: CASSGTLLADTTTRQYF

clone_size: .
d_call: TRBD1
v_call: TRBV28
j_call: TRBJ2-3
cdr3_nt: TGTGCCAGCAGAGGACAGGCAGAAGATACGCAGTATTTT
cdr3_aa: CASRGQAEDTQYF

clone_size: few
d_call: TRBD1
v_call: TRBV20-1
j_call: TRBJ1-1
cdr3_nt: TGCAGCCCAGACAGGGTCCAGTTTGGCACTGAAGCTTTCTTT
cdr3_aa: CSPDRVQFGTEAFF

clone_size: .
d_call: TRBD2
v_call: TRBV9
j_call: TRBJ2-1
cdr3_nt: TGTGCCAGCAGCGTAGAGGGGGGACTAGCGGGATTCAATGAGCAGTTCTTC
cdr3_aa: CASSVEGGLAGFNEQFF

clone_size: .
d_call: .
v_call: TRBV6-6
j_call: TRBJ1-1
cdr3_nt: TGTGCCAGCGGGGGTGGGTACACTGAAGCTTTCTTT
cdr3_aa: CASGGGYTEAFF

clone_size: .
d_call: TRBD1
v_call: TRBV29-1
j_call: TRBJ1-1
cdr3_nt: TGCAGCGTGGGACAGCCTAACACTGAAGCTTTCTTT
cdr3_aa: CSVGQPNTEAFF

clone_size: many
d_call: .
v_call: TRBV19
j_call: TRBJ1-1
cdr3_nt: TGTGCCAGTAGTAACAGGGTAGGAAACACTGAAGCTTTCTTT
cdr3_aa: CASSNRVGNTEAFF

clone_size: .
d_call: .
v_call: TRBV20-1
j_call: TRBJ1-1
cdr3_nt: TGCAGTGCTAGCCCCAGGGTTGAAGCTTTCTTT
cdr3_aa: CSASPRVEAFF

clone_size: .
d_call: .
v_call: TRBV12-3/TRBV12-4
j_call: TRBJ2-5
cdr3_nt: TGTGCCAGCAGCTCCATTTTGGTAAAGGGGACCCAGTACTTC
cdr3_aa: CASSSILVKGTQYF

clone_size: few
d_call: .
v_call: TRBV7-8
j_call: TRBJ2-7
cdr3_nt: TGTGCCAGCAGCGTAGGACTCTCCGACTACGAGCAGTACTTC
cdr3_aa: CASSVGLSDYEQYF

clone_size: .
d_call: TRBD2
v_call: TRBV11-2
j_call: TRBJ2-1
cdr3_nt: TGTGCCAGCAGCCCACTAGCGGGGGCGGACAATGAGCAGTTCTTC
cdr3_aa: CASSPLAGADNEQFF

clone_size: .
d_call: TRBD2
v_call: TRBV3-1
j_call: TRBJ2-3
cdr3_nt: TGTGCCAGCAGCCAAGATTTCGGGGGGTCGGCAGATACGCAGTATTTT
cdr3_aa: CASSQDFGGSADTQYF

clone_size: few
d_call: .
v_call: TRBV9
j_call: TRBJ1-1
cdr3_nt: TGTGCCAGCAGCGTAGGGGATGGGGGGGCTTCAGATGAAGCTTTCTTT
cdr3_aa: CASSVGDGGASDEAFF

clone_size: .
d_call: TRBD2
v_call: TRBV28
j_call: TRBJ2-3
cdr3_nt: TGTGCCAGCGGCTCCGGGACTAGCGTATATTCTAGCACAGATACGCAGTATTTT
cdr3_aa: CASGSGTSVYSSTDTQYF

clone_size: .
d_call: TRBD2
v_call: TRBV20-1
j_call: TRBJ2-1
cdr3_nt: TGCAGTGCTAGTCTAGCGGGGGCCCACAATGAGCAGTTCTTC
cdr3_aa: CSASLAGAHNEQFF

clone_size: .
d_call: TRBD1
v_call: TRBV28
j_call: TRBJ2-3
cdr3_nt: TGTGCCAGCAGTGGACAGGGGGGTGACACAGATACGCAGTATTTT
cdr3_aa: CASSGQGGDTDTQYF

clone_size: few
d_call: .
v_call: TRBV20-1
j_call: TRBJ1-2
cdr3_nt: TGCAGTGCACCTCGCGGGAACTATGGCTACACCTTC
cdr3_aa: CSAPRGNYGYTF

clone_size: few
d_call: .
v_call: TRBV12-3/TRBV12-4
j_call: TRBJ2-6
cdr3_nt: TGTGCCAGCGGGCGGGAATCTGGGGCCAACGTCCTGACTTTC
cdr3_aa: CASGRESGANVLTF

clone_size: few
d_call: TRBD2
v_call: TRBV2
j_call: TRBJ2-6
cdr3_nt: TGTGCCAGCAGTCTACAAGCGGGAGTTGGATCTGGGGCCAACGTCCTGACTTTC
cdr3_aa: CASSLQAGVGSGANVLTF

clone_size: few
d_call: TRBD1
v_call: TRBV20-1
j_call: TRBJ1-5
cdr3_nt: TGCAGTGCTAGAGCCCCCCTCTCGGGGACAGGGGGCTTGAATCAGCCCCAGCATTTT
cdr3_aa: CSARAPLSGTGGLNQPQHF

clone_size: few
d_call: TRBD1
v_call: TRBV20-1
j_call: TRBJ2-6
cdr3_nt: TGCAGTGCTAGAGGGCGGACAGGCTCTGGGGCCAACGTCCTGACTTTC
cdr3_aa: CSARGRTGSGANVLTF

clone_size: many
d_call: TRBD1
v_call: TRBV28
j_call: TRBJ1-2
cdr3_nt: TGTGCCAGCAGTTCAATCCGGGACAGTGATGTTAACTATGGCTACACCTTC
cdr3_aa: CASSSIRDSDVNYGYTF

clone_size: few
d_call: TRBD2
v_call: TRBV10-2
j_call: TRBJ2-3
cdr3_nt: TGCGCCACCCGTGAACCGAACCCGATTGTAGCGGGCAATAGCACAGATACGCAGTATTTT
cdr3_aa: CATREPNPIVAGNSTDTQYF